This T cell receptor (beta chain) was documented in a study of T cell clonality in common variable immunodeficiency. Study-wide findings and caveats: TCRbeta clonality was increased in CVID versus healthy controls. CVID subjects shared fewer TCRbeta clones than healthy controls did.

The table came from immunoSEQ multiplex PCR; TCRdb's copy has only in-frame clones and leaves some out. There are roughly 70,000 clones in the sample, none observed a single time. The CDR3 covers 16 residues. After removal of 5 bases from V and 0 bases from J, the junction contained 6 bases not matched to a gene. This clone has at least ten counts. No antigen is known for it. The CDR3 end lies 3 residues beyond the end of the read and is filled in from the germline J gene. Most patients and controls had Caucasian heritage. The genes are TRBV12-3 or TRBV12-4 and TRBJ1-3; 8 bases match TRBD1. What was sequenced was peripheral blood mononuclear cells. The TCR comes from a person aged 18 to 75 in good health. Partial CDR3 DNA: TGTGCCAGCAGTCCTGGGACAGGACGCTCTGGAAACACC. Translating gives CASSPGTGRSGNT. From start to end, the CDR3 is CASSPGTGRSGNTIYF.